This passage covers 32 T cell receptor beta chains from one sample sequenced in a study of blood T cell repertoires in COVID-19. Method: immunoSEQ multiplex PCR; TCRdb's copy keeps in-frame clones and lacks some. The sample lists approximately 300,000 clones, 70% to 90% occurring once. Specimen: peripheral blood. The receptor source for this set is a woman aged 45-59 years with active or convalescent COVID-19.

The V call is TRBV27, the J call TRBJ2-7, with 8 nucleotides matching TRBD2. The CDR3 sequence is 14 residues long. Germline lookup yields CDR1 MNHEY and CDR2 SMNVEV (reference sequence). Germline trimming cut 5 bases from V and 3 bases from J; bases unmatched to any gene: 6. Here the CDR3 DNA reads TGTGCCAGCAGTCAGCGGGGGATAAACTACGAGCAGTACTTC. Amino acids: CASSQRGINYEQYF.

The chain uses TRBV28 and TRBJ1-2, with TRBD1 matching 9 bases. The germline V gene has CDR1 MDHEN and CDR2 SYDVKM. V trimming: 11 bases; J trimming: 4 bases; junction bases outside the gene matches: 11. The CDR3 is 14 amino acids. CDR3 sequence: CASTWDREVYGYTF. In DNA, the CDR3 is TGTGCCTCGACGTGGGACAGGGAGGTCTATGGCTACACCTTC.

The rearrangement links TRBV19 to TRBJ2-5, with 7 nucleotides matching TRBD2. The CDR3 has 16 amino acids. Germline assignment: CDR1 LNHDA and CDR2 SQIVND (reference sequence). V shed 3 bases and J 5 bases; nucleotides not matched to a gene: 12. In DNA, the CDR3 is TGTGCCAGTAGTATTGGGGGTCTGATGCGGGAGGAGACCCAGTACTTC. Translated: CASSIGGLMREETQYF.

The rearrangement links TRBV7-2 to TRBJ1-3, with D possibly TRBD1 on 6 matching bases. Per germline, CDR1 SGHTA and CDR2 FQGNSA. Trimming removed 0 bases from V and 1 base from J, with 10 bases in between. The CDR3 extends over 16 amino acids. CDR3 in amino acids: CASSLAATGSGNTIYF. The CDR3 DNA reads as TGTGCCAGCAGCTTAGCGGCTACAGGGTCTGGAAACACCATATATTTT.

The J gene is TRBJ2-5, the V gene TRBV19, with TRBD1 as a possible D gene (6 bases). The CDR3 extends over 15 amino acids. Trimming shortened V by 9 bases and J by 5 bases, and 22 bases separated the two germline ends. Per the germline V gene, CDR1 is LNHDA and CDR2 is SQIVND (reference sequence). CDR3 DNA sequence: TGTGCCAGCAAGCCCGATACAGGGATGGCGGAGACCCAGTACTTC. Its translation is CASKPDTGMAETQYF.

The rearrangement links TRBV27 to TRBJ2-1; possible D gene TRBD1, 5 bases. V was cut by 3 bases and J by 2 bases, with 11 bases left in between. This CDR3 region has 15 residues. Germline CDR1 MNHEY, CDR2 SMNVEV (reference sequence). The CDR3 DNA sequence: TGTGCCAGCAGTTTCTCCAGGGAAACCTACAATGAGCAGTTCTTC. It translates to CASSFSRETYNEQFF.

The gene calls are TRBV7-9 and TRBJ1-4; D perhaps matches TRBD1 (6 bases). V dropped 3 bases and J dropped 8 bases, with 13 bases sitting between them. Germline CDR1 and CDR2: SEHNR and FQNEAQ (reference sequence). The length of the CDR3 is 14 residues. As DNA, the CDR3 is TGTGCCAGCAGCTTGTCGCAGGGGTGGGAAAAACTGTTTTTT. This codes for CASSLSQGWEKLFF.

The chain carries TRBV10-2 and TRBJ2-1; 8 nucleotides match TRBD1. Germline V gene data show CDR1 as WSHSY and CDR2 as SAAADI. The CDR3 has 14 amino acids. The junction had 5 bases not matched to a gene; V was cut back by 6 bases and J by 4 bases. In DNA, the CDR3 is TGCGCCAGCAGAGCGGACAGGGATTACAATGAGCAGTTCTTC. Protein product: CASRADRDYNEQFF.

The genes are TRBV5-1 and TRBJ2-3, with 13 positions matching TRBD2. Germline CDR1 reads SGHRS; CDR2 reads YFSETQ. The CDR3 totals 16 residues. V lost 1 base to trimming and J lost 5 bases; unmatched junction nucleotides: 4. CDR3 loop: CASSLQLAGGQDTQYF. CDR3 sequence (DNA): TGCGCCAGCAGCTTGCAACTAGCGGGGGGGCAAGATACGCAGTATTTT.

This clone was seen a few times. The chain combines TRBV29-1 with TRBJ2-4; 15 bases match TRBD2. In germline, CDR1 is SQVTM, CDR2 ANQGSEA. The CDR3 contains 13 residues. V lost 7 bases to trimming and J lost 7 bases; unmatched junction nucleotides: 2. The CDR3 sequence is CSGTSGGANIQYF. The DNA of the CDR3 is TGCAGCGGGACTAGCGGGGGGGCGAACATTCAGTACTTC.

The rearrangement uses TRBV15 and TRBJ2-3, with D possibly matching TRBD2 (5 bases). The CDR3 runs to 13 residues. Trimming took 0 bases from V and 7 from J, leaving 8 bases between them. Germline V gene data show CDR1 as LNHNV and CDR2 as YYDKDF (reference sequence). The CDR3 sequence is CATSRDEGHTQYF. CDR3 nucleotides: TGTGCCACCAGCAGAGATGAGGGTCATACGCAGTATTTT.

This chain links TRBV10-3 with TRBJ1-2, with 7 bases that match TRBD1. The V segment lost 10 bases and the J segment 0 bases; nucleotides outside the gene matches: 2. CDR3 length: 12 amino acids. From germline, CDR1 is ENHRY and CDR2 SYGVKD. The CDR3 nucleotides read TGTGCCACCGGACAGGCTAACTATGGCTACACCTTC. Its translation: CATGQANYGYTF.

The chain combines TRBV7-2 with TRBJ1-3, with 7 bases lining up with TRBD1. Germline-derived CDR1 and CDR2 are SGHTA and FQGNSA. The CDR3 extends over 14 amino acids. V shed 5 bases, J shed 4 bases, and the junction held 5 bases outside the gene matches. The CDR3 spells CASSAGQTGNTIYF. The CDR3 DNA follows: TGTGCCAGCAGCGCGGGACAGACGGGAAACACCATATATTTT.

The chain employs TRBV28 and TRBJ1-2, with D unresolved. The CDR3 contains 15 residues. Trimming pared 6 bases from V and 5 bases from J, leaving 19 bases between. CDR1 is MDHEN, CDR2 SYDVKM, per germline. In DNA form, the CDR3 reads TGTGCCAGCAGCTCTGTCAGGAAACTGAAGTATGGCTACACCTTC. Translated, it gives CASSSVRKLKYGYTF.

The V call is TRBV12-3 or TRBV12-4, the J call TRBJ2-5, with 7 bases identical to TRBD2. The CDR3 is made up of 13 amino acids. Trimming cost V 10 bases and J 5 bases; bases outside gene matches: 10. The CDR3 region has the DNA TGTGCCATCTCCCTAGCGGAGAGCGAGACCCAGTACTTC. Its translation: CAISLAESETQYF.

V and J are TRBV5-1 and TRBJ1-2; 9 bases are a match to TRBD1. Germline CDR1 is SGHRS and CDR2 is YFSETQ. The junction had 8 bases not matched to a gene; V was cut back by 3 bases and J by 2 bases. This CDR3 is 16 amino acids long. The CDR3 sequence: CASSSRTGATNYGYTF. For the CDR3, the DNA is TGCGCCAGCAGCTCGAGGACAGGGGCAACGAACTATGGCTACACCTTC.

This chain joins TRBV5-3 and TRBJ2-1, with a weak D call TRBD1 (5 bases). TRBV5-3 is recorded as an ORF, its role being uncertain. The CDR3 consists of 15 residues. V shed 0 bases and J shed 16 bases, with 23 bases lying between them. CDR3 in amino acids: CARSLEKTRPGWKFF. DNA for the CDR3: TGTGCCAGAAGCTTGGAAAAGACACGTCCAGGGTGGAAATTCTTC.

V is TRBV19 and J is TRBJ1-5, with a weak D call TRBD1 (5 bases). This CDR3 has 13 amino acids. Germline V gene sequence: CDR1 LNHDA, CDR2 SQIVND (reference sequence). V was trimmed by 4 bases and J by 2 bases, leaving 6 bases between them. CDR3 sequence: CASSRTRNQPQHF. In DNA, the CDR3 is TGTGCCAGTAGTAGGACACGCAATCAGCCCCAGCATTTT.

This clone was seen once. The genes are TRBV14 and TRBJ1-3; no clear D. V dropped 4 bases and J dropped 2 bases, with 12 bases sitting between them. From germline, CDR1 is SGHDN and CDR2 FVKESK. The CDR3 totals 15 residues. Written as DNA, the CDR3 is TGTGCCAGCAGCCGTCGGACCGGGGCTGGAAACACCATATATTTT. Amino acid sequence: CASSRRTGAGNTIYF.

The CDR3 is CASSMGGNGEAFF. CDR3 DNA: TGTGCCAGTAGTATGGGGGGGAACGGTGAAGCTTTCTTT. The rearrangement links TRBV19 to TRBJ1-1; tentative D call: TRBD1 (5 bases). This CDR3 contains 13 residues. Germline assignment: CDR1 LNHDA and CDR2 SQIVND (reference sequence). The V and J ends lost 3 bases and 7 bases respectively, with 12 bases between them. The full variable domain, with the rest looked up from reference TRBV19 and TRBJ1-1, is DGGITQSPKYLFRKEGQNVTLSCEQNLNHDAMYWYRQDPGQGLRLIYYSQIVNDFQKGDIAEGYSVSREKKESFPLTVTSAQKNPTAFYLCASSMGGNGEAFFGQGTRLTVV.

The chain carries TRBV6-1 and TRBJ1-5, with 7 bases lining up with TRBD1. Looked up from germline, CDR1 is MNHNS and CDR2 is SASEGT. The CDR3 spans 14 residues. The ends lost 2 bases at V and 2 bases at J; junction bases unmatched: 0. The CDR3 DNA follows: TGTGCCAGCAGTGAAACAGGGGGCAATCAGCCCCAGCATTTT. Translating it yields CASSETGGNQPQHF.

The chain recombines TRBV5-1 with TRBJ2-2, with TRBD2 as a possible D gene (5 bases). The CDR3 runs to 18 residues. The V gene lost 1 base and the J gene lost 2 bases, with 18 bases spanning the gap. Germline CDR1 SGHRS, CDR2 YFSETQ. CDR3 sequence (DNA): TGCGCCAGCAGCTTGATTCTGCTAGCAGACCAAAACACCGGGGAGCTGTTTTTT. Translation gives CASSLILLADQNTGELFF.

The chain carries TRBV30 and TRBJ1-5; D is perhaps TRBD1 (5 bases). There are 13 residues in the CDR3. V lost 2 bases and J lost 6, with 11 bases in between. Germline assignment: CDR1 GTSNPN and CDR2 SVGIG (reference sequence). CDR3 region: CAWSPGYGQPQHF. CDR3 nucleotides: TGTGCCTGGAGTCCAGGGTATGGTCAGCCCCAGCATTTT.

This chain joins TRBV3-1 (or the pseudogene TRBV3-2) and TRBJ2-5; 15 nucleotides agree with TRBD2. The CDR3 loop spans 19 amino acids. V lost 4 bases, J lost 5 bases, and 14 bases stayed unmatched. Germline V lookup: CDR1 LGHDT, CDR2 YNNKEL (reference sequence). CDR3 coding DNA: TGTGCCAGCAGCCCCGGACTAGCGGGGGGGCCCGGGGGCTGGGAGACCCAGTACTTC. This codes for CASSPGLAGGPGGWETQYF.

The chain couples TRBV7-9 to TRBJ2-7; 10 bases are shared with TRBD2. The CDR3 has 17 amino acids. Looked up from germline, CDR1 is SEHNR and CDR2 is FQNEAQ (reference sequence). Trimming at V came to 1 base and at J to 3 bases, leaving 9 bases not matched to a gene. The CDR3 reads CASSLVTGLADVYEQYF. The CDR3 region has the DNA TGTGCCAGCAGCTTAGTTACCGGACTAGCGGACGTCTACGAGCAGTACTTC.

This clone appeared once. V is TRBV6-5 and J is TRBJ1-4, with D tentatively TRBD1 (6 bases). The germline V gene encodes CDR1 MNHEY and CDR2 SVGAGI. The CDR3 runs to 15 residues. The V end lost 6 bases, the J end lost 4 bases, and 15 bases lay between the germline ends. CDR3 nucleotides: TGTGCCAGCAGACCCACCAGGGGAAGTAATGAAAAACTGTTTTTT. Translated, it gives CASRPTRGSNEKLFF.

This rearrangement joins TRBV27 to TRBJ2-7; possible D gene TRBD2, 6 bases. V was shortened by 8 bases and J by 3 bases, with 14 bases between the two germline ends. Germline lookup yields CDR1 MNHEY and CDR2 SMNVEV (reference sequence). The CDR3 length is 13 residues. The CDR3: CASSTRLNYEQYF. The CDR3 DNA sequence: TGTGCCAGCTCGACTAGGCTAAACTACGAGCAGTACTTC.

The rearrangement uses TRBV7-3 and TRBJ2-5, with 12 bases matching TRBD2. Germline V lookup: CDR1 SGHTA, CDR2 FQGTGA. The CDR3 totals 15 residues. Trimming removed 6 bases from V and 4 bases from J; junction bases left unmatched: 6. The CDR3 DNA sequence: TGTGCCAGCAGACTCCTAGCGGGGGGGAGAGAGACCCAGTACTTC. Translated, it gives CASRLLAGGRETQYF.

This chain uses TRBV12-3 or TRBV12-4 with TRBJ1-2, with TRBD1 identical over 7 bases. This CDR3 spans 13 amino acids. V lost 5 bases and J lost 7; bases outside the gene matches: 7. In nucleotides, the CDR3 is TGTGCCAGCAGTCTTGAGGGGGCAGGTGGCTACACCTTC. It codes for CASSLEGAGGYTF.

The genes are TRBV3-1 (or the pseudogene TRBV3-2) and TRBJ1-1; TRBD1 matches 8 bases. CDR1 and CDR2 (germline): LGHDT, YNNKEL (reference sequence). This CDR3 has 16 residues. V shed 2 bases and J 1 base; nucleotides not matched to a gene: 6. CDR3 in DNA: TGTGCCAGCAGCCAATTCGGACAGGGAGCGAACACTGAAGCTTTCTTT. It yields the protein CASSQFGQGANTEAFF.

This clone is a singleton in its sample. This chain uses TRBV30 with TRBJ1-1; D ambiguous. This CDR3 contains 16 residues. Trimming pared 5 bases from V and 3 bases from J, leaving 22 bases between. Germline V gene lookup returns CDR1 GTSNPN and CDR2 SVGIG (reference sequence). CDR3 sequence (DNA): TGTGCCTGGGGGCCCCCGGCCGCCCCGCGGGACACTGAAGCTTTCTTT. This gives the protein CAWGPPAAPRDTEAFF.

J is TRBJ1-1 and V is TRBV4-2, with D uncertain. CDR3 length equals 17 residues. Germline CDR1 is LGHNA and CDR2 is YNFKEQ. Trimming took off 0 bases at V and 4 bases at J, with 18 bases between the two ends. The CDR3 is CASSQDLGFGESTEAFF. The CDR3 DNA follows: TGTGCCAGCAGCCAAGATTTGGGCTTCGGGGAGAGCACTGAAGCTTTCTTT.